Following are 23 T cell receptor beta chains from one sample sequenced in a study of blood T cells in healthy people across ages. For the second PCR, which ran for roughly 6 to 12 cycles, a sample-barcoded 5' primer and a J-beta primer mix were used. TCRdb processed the 5' RACE reads anew with MiXCR; each CDR3 protein has one entry. The sample records about 1,400,000 distinct CDR3 sequences, approximately 59% being singletons. The sequenced sample consisted of blood. These receptors were collected from a man aged 18 to 29 in good health.

The genes are TRBV7-9 and TRBJ2-5, with D perhaps TRBD1 or TRBD2 (5 bases each). In germline, CDR1 is SEHNR, CDR2 FQNEAQ (reference sequence). The CDR3 covers 13 residues. Trimming shortened V by 5 bases and J by 11 bases, and 18 bases separated the two germline ends. DNA of the CDR3: TGTGCCAGCAGCGGTGCCAGGGTGTGGGAGCAGTACTTC. Residues: CASSGARVWEQYF.

The rearrangement links TRBV2 to TRBJ2-1; tentatively, D is TRBD1 (5 bases). Trimming cost V 6 bases and J 5 bases, with 17 bases left between them. Looked up from germline, CDR1 is SNHLY and CDR2 is FYNNEI. This CDR3 spans 15 amino acids. The CDR3 reads CASRDPRQRNNEQFF. In DNA, the CDR3 is TGTGCCAGCAGAGATCCGAGACAGAGGAACAATGAGCAGTTCTTC.

The chain couples TRBV18 to TRBJ2-1, with 11 bases that match TRBD2. Germline CDR1 KGHSH, CDR2 LQKENI. This CDR3 is 18 amino acids long. V lost 3 bases, J lost 1 base, and 8 bases stayed unmatched. The CDR3: CASSPGTSGPLSYNEQFF. CDR3 DNA: TGTGCCAGCTCACCCGGGACTAGCGGACCCCTTTCCTACAATGAGCAGTTCTTC.

V is TRBV20-1 and J is TRBJ2-5; 10 nucleotides align to TRBD2. Germline V gives CDR1 DFQATT, CDR2 SNEGSKA (reference sequence). V gave up 6 bases and J gave up 2 bases; unmatched junction bases: 3. CDR3 length: 13 residues. The CDR3 DNA reads as TGCAGTGCAGTAGCGGGGGGTCAAGAGACCCAGTACTTC. Its protein is CSAVAGGQETQYF.

In this sample, this clonotype turned up once. One end of the junction varies from germline; a read error may be responsible. The chain links TRBV7-2 to TRBJ2-7; weak D call: TRBD1 (5 bases). This CDR3 comprises 14 residues. Germline V lookup: CDR1 SGHTA, CDR2 FQGNSA. In nucleotides, the CDR3 is TGTGCCGGCAGCCCACTGACAGCTCCCTACGAGCAGTACTTC. It translates to CAGSPLTAPYEQYF.

The rearrangement uses TRBV3-1 and TRBJ2-1; TRBD2 matches 9 bases. This CDR3 spans 16 amino acids. V gave up 10 bases and J gave up 4 bases; unmatched junction bases: 14. Per the germline V gene, CDR1 is LGHDT and CDR2 is YNNKEL (reference sequence). In DNA form, the CDR3 reads TGTGCCACTGGACAGAGACTAGCGGATCATTACAATGAGCAGTTCTTC. Translating it yields CATGQRLADHYNEQFF.

V is TRBV25-1 and J is TRBJ2-1; the match to TRBD1 covers 7 bases. CDR1 and CDR2 from the germline V gene are MGHDK and SYGVNS. The CDR3 totals 13 residues. J gave up 7 bases and V 6 bases, and 6 bases lay outside the gene matches. CDR3 nucleotide sequence: TGTGCCAGCAGGAAGGGGGCTGGAAATGAGCAGTTCTTC. Its translation: CASRKGAGNEQFF.

The chain employs TRBV20-1 and TRBJ2-7; 7 nucleotides align to TRBD1. After removal of 1 base from V and 5 bases from J, the junction contained 11 bases not matched to a gene. Germline assignment: CDR1 DFQATT and CDR2 SNEGSKA (reference sequence). The CDR3 covers 15 residues. CDR3 nucleotide sequence: TGCAGTGCTAGAGCTAACAGGGGCCTTTTCGACGAGCAGTACTTC. Protein sequence: CSARANRGLFDEQYF.

In the case of this clonotype: One end of the junction does not line up with germline, which may come from a read error. The genes are TRBV5-1 and TRBJ2-1, with 15 bases that match TRBD2. Germline CDR1 and CDR2: SGHRS and YFSETQ. There are 17 residues in the CDR3. The CDR3 protein is CANSQGLAGGSYNEQFF. The CDR3 DNA follows: TGCGCCAACAGCCAGGGACTAGCGGGAGGATCCTACAATGAGCAGTTCTTC. The whole variable domain, remainder taken from reference TRBV5-1 and TRBJ2-1, is KAGVTQTPRYLIKTRGQQVTLSCSPISGHRSVSWYQQTPGQGLQFLFEYFSETQRNKGNFPGRFSGRQFSNSRSEMNVSTLELGDSALYLCANSQGLAGGSYNEQFFGPGTRLTVL.

This chain links TRBV3-1 with TRBJ2-2, with 11 nucleotides matching TRBD2. The J segment lost 5 bases and the V segment lost 1 base, leaving 9 bases of the junction unmatched. CDR3 length: 18 amino acids. Germline V CDR1 and CDR2: LGHDT, YNNKEL (reference sequence). The CDR3 DNA reads as TGTGCCAGCAGCCAAGTTACTAGCGGGAGAAGGGGTACCGGGGAGCTGTTTTTT. It specifies CASSQVTSGRRGTGELFF.

V is TRBV27 and J is TRBJ1-2; 8 bases map to TRBD1. This CDR3 is 11 amino acids long. The V segment lost 8 bases and the J segment 8 bases; nucleotides outside the gene matches: 4. Germline CDR1 MNHEY, CDR2 SMNVEV (reference sequence). CDR3 DNA: TGTGCCAGCTTAGGACAGGGCGGCTACACCTTC. Its translation: CASLGQGGYTF.

In nucleotides, the CDR3 is TGTGCCAGCAGCATCCGTCTGGGGACAGAGCAGTTCTTC. Its translation is CASSIRLGTEQFF. The V gene is TRBV6-5, the J gene TRBJ2-1, with D possibly TRBD1 on 6 matching bases. Trimming removed 6 bases from V and 10 bases from J, with 16 bases in between. The CDR3 runs 13 residues. Germline V gene lookup returns CDR1 MNHEY and CDR2 SVGAGI.

This clonotype was counted only a few times. The chain recombines TRBV20-1 with TRBJ1-1; D unresolved. V was shortened by 5 bases and J by 1 base, with 11 bases between the two germline ends. Germline CDR1 DFQATT, CDR2 SNEGSKA (reference sequence). The CDR3 has 13 amino acids. The CDR3 loop is CSAYPTANTEAFF. The CDR3 nucleotides are TGCAGTGCTTATCCGACGGCGAACACTGAAGCTTTCTTT.

In nucleotides, the CDR3 is TGTGCTCTCAGAGTTTTAGATAACTATGGCTACACCTTC. Amino acid sequence: CALRVLDNYGYTF. The chain joins TRBV6-1 to TRBJ1-2; D call uncertain. This CDR3 contains 13 residues. CDR1 and CDR2 from the germline V gene are MNHNS and SASEGT.

This clonotype was seen more than once but under ten times. This chain joins TRBV3-1 and TRBJ2-7, with D perhaps matching TRBD1 (5 bases). The germline V gene encodes CDR1 LGHDT and CDR2 YNNKEL (reference sequence). V was shortened by 0 bases and J by 5 bases, with 8 bases between the two germline ends. This CDR3 is 13 amino acids long. The CDR3 loop reads CASSQEGRDEQYF. The DNA for the CDR3 is TGTGCCAGCAGCCAAGAAGGCAGGGACGAGCAGTACTTC.

The gene calls are TRBV7-7 and TRBJ2-7; D is unclear. The CDR3 spans 13 residues. V gave up 5 bases and J gave up 2 bases, with 10 bases separating them. Germline V gene lookup returns CDR1 SSHAT and CDR2 FNYEAQ (reference sequence). The CDR3 coding sequence is TGTGCCAGCAGCCAAGGGTACACCTACGAGCAGTACTTC. Protein sequence: CASSQGYTYEQYF. The whole variable domain, remainder taken from reference TRBV7-7 and TRBJ2-7, is GAGVSQSPRYKVTKRGQDVTLRCDPISSHATLYWYQQALGQGPEFLTYFNYEAQPDKSGLPSDRFSAERPEGSISTLTIQRTEQRDSAMYRCASSQGYTYEQYFGPGTRLTVT.

This chain links TRBV12-3 or TRBV12-4 with TRBJ2-1, with 9 bases fitting TRBD2. This CDR3 has 14 residues. V shed 9 bases and J 5 bases; nucleotides not matched to a gene: 8. The CDR3 here is CASQLSGRNNEQFF. CDR3 nucleotides: TGTGCCAGTCAGTTAAGCGGGAGGAACAATGAGCAGTTCTTC.

The CDR3, as DNA: TGTGCCAGCAGCCAAGATCCCCTACTAGCGTCCCCCTACAATGAGCAGTTCTTC. Protein product: CASSQDPLLASPYNEQFF. The chain combines TRBV4-2 with TRBJ2-1; 7 bases align to TRBD2. Unmatched junction bases numbered 10, after V lost 0 bases and J lost 2 bases. From germline, CDR1 is LGHNA and CDR2 YNFKEQ. The CDR3 contains 18 residues.

The gene calls are TRBV4-1 and TRBJ2-7, with D unclear. Trimming pared 2 bases from V and 2 bases from J, leaving 10 bases between. The CDR3 consists of 14 residues. Germline CDR1 MGHRA, CDR2 YSYEKL. In DNA form, the CDR3 reads TGCGCCAGCAGCCAAAATCCCTCCGCCTACGAGCAGTACTTC. Its protein product is CASSQNPSAYEQYF.

The rearrangement joins TRBV7-9 to TRBJ1-1, with D unclear. CDR1 SEHNR and CDR2 FQNEAQ come from the germline V gene (reference sequence). Trimming pared 1 base from V and 4 bases from J, leaving 13 bases between. This CDR3 has 15 amino acids. DNA for the CDR3: TGTGCCAGCAGCTTAGAATTGACCCCGCGCACTGAAGCTTTCTTT. Amino acids: CASSLELTPRTEAFF.

The table lists this clonotype with a count of one. J is TRBJ2-1 and V is TRBV10-2, with 9 positions matching TRBD2. V shed 8 bases, J shed 4 bases, and the junction held 6 bases outside the gene matches. Germline V gene lookup returns CDR1 WSHSY and CDR2 SAAADI. This CDR3 contains 14 residues. Here the CDR3 reads CASYMTSGYNEQFF. The CDR3 DNA follows: TGCGCCAGCTACATGACTAGCGGATACAATGAGCAGTTCTTC.

This clonotype was counted between two and nine times. The chain uses TRBV4-1 and TRBJ2-4; 7 bases fit TRBD1. Unmatched junction bases numbered 12, after V lost 6 bases and J lost 4 bases. Germline assignment: CDR1 MGHRA and CDR2 YSYEKL. The CDR3 runs to 16 residues. The DNA of the CDR3 is TGCGCCAGCAGTCCGGGGACACCCAGGGGGAAAAACATTCAGTACTTC. Protein: CASSPGTPRGKNIQYF.

The genes are TRBV28 and TRBJ1-1; no firm D call. This CDR3 is built from 12 residues. The germline V gene has CDR1 MDHEN and CDR2 SYDVKM. Trimming left V 3 bases short and J 5 bases short, with 7 bases between. The CDR3 nucleotides are TGTGCCAGCAGTTTGGAGTGGACTGAAGCTTTCTTT. This translates into CASSLEWTEAFF.